The T cell receptor (beta chain) described here comes from a study of OX40 agonist ivuxolimab in advanced cancers. Notes on the study in general: The antigen specificity of the peripheral T cells (those that were expanded) was not determined. Expansion of clones was among the lowest in partial responders at 0.1-3.0 mg/kg. At doses 0.1 to 3.0 mg/kg, CD4+ and CD8+ clones expanded.

Germline values: CDR1 MNHNY, CDR2 SVGAGI (reference sequence). The CDR3 sequence is 14 residues long. The trim removed 2 bases at V and 7 bases at J, leaving 5 bases unmatched. This clone was picked up one time. What it binds is unknown. People who had autoimmune disease history or systemic immunosuppression were excluded. The assay was immunoSEQ multiplex PCR, and TCRdb's table has in-frame clones only and misses some. Of about 70,000 clones detected, roughly 89% appear once; the ten largest clones hold 0.85% to 1.2%. This clonotype was sampled from an adult with an advanced solid tumor such as melanoma, head and neck, liver or kidney cancer. The chain joins TRBV6-6 to TRBJ1-2; 9 bases map to TRBD1. The sequenced sample was CD4+ or CD8+ T cells sorted from blood, obtained in a trial of the OX40 agonist ivuxolimab. The CDR3 region is CASSYGDRVGGYTF. As DNA, the CDR3 is TGTGCCAGCAGTTACGGGGACAGGGTCGGTGGCTACACCTTC.